The 32 T cell receptor beta chains presented below share a single source sample, sequenced in a study of cytomegalovirus exposure and HLA in healthy donors. The PCR contained 60 Vbeta and 13 Jbeta primers. Sequencing was performed with immunoSEQ multiplex PCR; in TCRdb, only in-frame clones are kept and a portion is missing. The sample includes some 150,000 clones, over 65% of them seen just once. The sample was PBMCs. All receptors derive from a middle-aged woman in good health and CMV-seronegative.

The genes are TRBV10-3 and TRBJ2-3; weak D call: TRBD2 (7 bases). The germline V and J ends were trimmed by 10 bases and 0 bases, with 17 bases remaining between them. The CDR3 has 15 residues. CDR1 and CDR2 from the germline V gene are ENHRY and SYGVKD. Here the CDR3 reads CASRREGGSTDTQYF. Written as DNA, the CDR3 is TGTGCCAGCAGAAGGGAGGGGGGCAGCACAGATACGCAGTATTTT.

The sample holds one count of this clone. This chain connects TRBV5-6 to TRBJ1-5; 8 bases are shared with TRBD1. This CDR3 region has 14 residues. From germline, CDR1 is SGHDT and CDR2 YYEEEE. After removal of 4 bases from V and 3 bases from J, the junction contained 3 bases not matched to a gene. CDR3 amino acids: CASSQGQVNQPQHF. CDR3 bases: TGTGCCAGCAGCCAGGGACAGGTCAATCAGCCCCAGCATTTT.

This clone has more than one count but fewer than ten. This chain uses TRBV6-6 with TRBJ2-5, with 7 nucleotides matching TRBD1. Germline V gene lookup returns CDR1 MNHNY and CDR2 SVGAGI (reference sequence). The CDR3 runs 15 residues. The junction had 13 bases not matched to a gene; V was cut back by 7 bases and J by 5 bases. The DNA for the CDR3 is TGTGCCAGCACGATCGTGGCAGGGGGTTTTGAGACCCAGTACTTC. This sequence encodes CASTIVAGGFETQYF.

The chain joins TRBV11-2 to TRBJ2-1; 7 nucleotides agree with TRBD1. V trimming: 10 bases; J trimming: 4 bases; junction bases outside the gene matches: 4. CDR1 and CDR2 (germline): SGHAT, FQNNGV. This CDR3 is 12 amino acids long. The CDR3 DNA follows: TGTGCCACCGTGACAGGGTACAATGAGCAGTTCTTC. This gives the protein CATVTGYNEQFF.

The chain combines TRBV28 with TRBJ2-3, with 11 bases matching TRBD2. The J segment lost 1 base and the V segment lost 3 bases, leaving 6 bases of the junction unmatched. This CDR3 region has 17 residues. Germline loops: CDR1 MDHEN, CDR2 SYDVKM. CDR3 in DNA: TGTGCCAGCAGTTTTCCCCGGGGACTAGCGGGCACAGATACGCAGTATTTT. Protein product: CASSFPRGLAGTDTQYF.

The table lists this clone with a count of one. The rearrangement links TRBV5-1 to TRBJ1-4, with TRBD1 matching over 8 bases. Per germline, CDR1 SGHRS and CDR2 YFSETQ. V dropped 4 bases and J dropped 5; count of bases not matched to a gene: 10. The CDR3 length is 16 residues. As DNA, the CDR3 is TGCGCCAGCAGCCCCCCGGGACAGGTTCCCAATGAAAAACTGTTTTTT. It yields the protein CASSPPGQVPNEKLFF.

The chain joins TRBV7-8 to TRBJ1-1; D is unresolved. CDR1 is SGHVS and CDR2 is FQNEAQ in the germline V gene. This CDR3 is built from 12 residues. V was pared by 1 base and J by 4 bases, with 4 bases between. DNA for the CDR3: TGTGCCAGCAGCTTAGGGGCCACTGAAGCTTTCTTT. Translated: CASSLGATEAFF.

The chain carries TRBV5-1 and TRBJ2-3; no clear D gene. Per the germline V gene, CDR1 is SGHRS and CDR2 is YFSETQ. The CDR3 spans 15 residues. V lost 5 bases and J 0 bases, leaving 13 bases between the germline ends. For the CDR3, the DNA is TGCGCCAGCAGTCCCGACACCTCTAGCACAGATACGCAGTATTTT. Translating gives CASSPDTSSTDTQYF.

The chain employs TRBV10-3 and TRBJ1-3; 7 nucleotides agree with TRBD1. The CDR3 contains 15 residues. V lost 7 bases, J lost 4 bases, and 10 bases stayed unmatched. Germline CDR1 ENHRY, CDR2 SYGVKD. This CDR3 reads CAINPSTGRGNTIYF. CDR3 DNA: TGTGCCATCAACCCCTCGACAGGGAGGGGAAACACCATATATTTT.

To note about this clone: Sequence at one end of the junction differs from germline and may be a read error. For the CDR3, the DNA is TGCAGCGTTGAAGATGGGCGACCGCGTTACAGTGAGCAGTTCTTC. This encodes CSVEDGRPRYSEQFF. This chain joins TRBV29-1 and TRBJ2-1, with D unclear. The CDR3 is 15 amino acids. CDR1 and CDR2 (germline): SQVTM, ANQGSEA.

The chain couples TRBV6-1 to TRBJ1-5; D possibly corresponds to TRBD1 (5 bases). The CDR3 runs 14 residues. Germline lookup yields CDR1 MNHNS and CDR2 SASEGT. V was clipped by 1 base and J by 5 bases, with 9 bases between them. DNA for the CDR3: TGTGCCAGCAGTGAAGTTGTAGGGGATCAGCCCCAGCATTTT. Amino acid sequence: CASSEVVGDQPQHF.

The J gene is TRBJ2-7, the V gene TRBV6-5, with TRBD1 identical over 7 bases. Trimming took 6 bases from V and 4 from J; bases not matched to a gene: 3. Germline V gene sequence: CDR1 MNHEY, CDR2 SVGAGI. The CDR3 is 12 residues long. This chain's CDR3 is CASSRDRYEQYF. Written as DNA, the CDR3 is TGTGCCAGCAGCCGGGACAGATACGAGCAGTACTTC.

J is TRBJ2-5 and V is TRBV7-8; TRBD1 matches 7 bases. The CDR3 has 12 amino acids. The V and J ends lost 5 bases and 5 bases, in that order; junction bases with no gene match: 2. Per germline, CDR1 SGHVS and CDR2 FQNEAQ. CDR3 in DNA: TGTGCCAGCAGCCGACAGGGTGAGACCCAGTACTTC. Residues: CASSRQGETQYF.

V gene TRBV7-9 combines with J gene TRBJ2-7; unclear D gene. With 3 bases removed from V and 6 bases from J, the gap between germline ends came to 15 bases. This CDR3 has 14 residues. Looked up from germline, CDR1 is SEHNR and CDR2 is FQNEAQ (reference sequence). For the CDR3, the DNA is TGTGCCAGCAGCTTGACCTTACCCTCTAGCGAGCAGTACTTC. It yields the protein CASSLTLPSSEQYF.

This chain joins TRBV5-6 and TRBJ2-3; TRBD2 is a possible D gene (6 bases). Per germline, CDR1 SGHDT and CDR2 YYEEEE. The V end lost 9 bases, the J end lost 0 bases, and 23 bases lay between the germline ends. The CDR3 is made up of 17 amino acids. Here the CDR3 reads CATRRRGPPSSTDTQYF. Here the CDR3 DNA reads TGTGCCACCCGTCGGAGGGGTCCACCTTCTAGCACAGATACGCAGTATTTT.

This clone was recorded once. The chain uses TRBV30 and TRBJ1-1; D not resolved. Deletions cut 4 bases from V and 1 base from J, with 7 bases between. In germline, CDR1 is GTSNPN, CDR2 SVGIG (reference sequence). This CDR3 spans 12 amino acids. The CDR3 region is CAWNRRNTEAFF. CDR3 nucleotides: TGTGCCTGGAACCGCAGGAACACTGAAGCTTTCTTT.

The V gene is TRBV7-9, the J gene TRBJ1-4, with unresolved D. The germline V gene encodes CDR1 SEHNR and CDR2 FQNEAQ (reference sequence). The CDR3 covers 16 residues. Trimming removed 3 bases at V and 2 bases at J, with 13 bases between. The CDR3 protein is CASSFGRTPTNEKLFF. The CDR3 bases are TGTGCCAGCAGCTTTGGAAGGACTCCTACTAATGAAAAACTGTTTTTT.

The V call is TRBV5-8, the J call TRBJ2-3, with D tentatively TRBD1 (6 bases). Germline loops: CDR1 SGHTS, CDR2 YDEGEE. The CDR3 consists of 16 residues. V dropped 0 bases and J dropped 1 base, with 12 bases sitting between them. DNA of the CDR3: TGTGCCAGCAGCTTGGGGCAGGGGACACGCACAGATACGCAGTATTTT. Its protein is CASSLGQGTRTDTQYF.

The chain couples TRBV7-9 to TRBJ1-1; D is unclear. This CDR3 has 13 amino acids. V gave up 2 bases and J gave up 2 bases, with 6 bases separating them. Germline V lookup: CDR1 SEHNR, CDR2 FQNEAQ (reference sequence). DNA of the CDR3: TGTGCCAGCAGCTTACGAGATAACACTGAAGCTTTCTTT. Its translation: CASSLRDNTEAFF.

The V call is TRBV5-1, the J call TRBJ1-1; D not resolved. The V gene lost 0 bases and the J gene lost 1 base, with 7 bases spanning the gap. This CDR3 contains 14 residues. Per germline, CDR1 SGHRS and CDR2 YFSETQ. This CDR3 is CASSLDSGNTEAFF. For the CDR3, the DNA is TGCGCCAGCAGCTTGGATTCGGGGAACACTGAAGCTTTCTTT.

V gene TRBV28 combines with J gene TRBJ1-1; D is possibly TRBD1 (5 bases). CDR3 size: 14 residues. The germline gives CDR1 MDHEN, CDR2 SYDVKM. Trimming shortened V by 6 bases and J by 0 bases, and 11 bases separated the two germline ends. The CDR3 here is CASRTTELNTEAFF. CDR3 DNA sequence: TGTGCCAGCAGGACGACAGAATTGAACACTGAAGCTTTCTTT.

This chain connects TRBV5-1 to TRBJ1-1; D may be TRBD1 (5 bases). The V and J ends lost 0 bases and 0 bases respectively, with 9 bases between them. The CDR3 sequence is 15 residues long. The germline gives CDR1 SGHRS, CDR2 YFSETQ. The CDR3 is CASSLARVMNTEAFF. The CDR3 coding sequence is TGCGCCAGCAGCTTGGCCAGGGTGATGAACACTGAAGCTTTCTTT.

Points on this clone: A read error may account for a junction end that differs from germline. V and J are TRBV6-1 and TRBJ1-5; D remains unclear. CDR1 is MNHNS and CDR2 is SASEGT in the germline V gene. CDR3 length equals 19 residues. CDR3 amino acids: CASSGGSDFTLDSSQPQHF. The CDR3 DNA follows: TGTGCCAGCAGTGGAGGATCAGACTTCACCCTTGATAGCAGTCAGCCCCAGCATTTT.

J is TRBJ2-3 and V is TRBV6-4; TRBD2 matches 11 bases. Germline V gene lookup returns CDR1 MRHNA and CDR2 SNTAGT. Unmatched junction bases numbered 4, after V lost 1 base and J lost 4 bases. The CDR3 is 16 residues long. CDR3 nucleotides: TGTGCCAGCAGTGACTTAGCGGGAGGGCCCTCAGATACGCAGTATTTT. This codes for CASSDLAGGPSDTQYF.

CDR3 amino acids: CASLGSRAFNQPQHF. The DNA for the CDR3 is TGTGCCAGCCTTGGAAGCAGGGCATTCAATCAGCCCCAGCATTTT. The V gene is TRBV7-6, the J gene TRBJ1-5, with D perhaps TRBD1 (5 bases). Between the trimmed V and J ends, which lost 8 bases and 3 bases, there was a span of 17 bases. Germline CDR1 SGHVS, CDR2 FNYEAQ. The CDR3 has 15 amino acids.

V and J are TRBV6-1 and TRBJ1-6; TRBD1 agrees at 10 bases. The CDR3 consists of 15 residues. Trimming at V came to 6 bases and at J to 9 bases, leaving 8 bases not matched to a gene. Germline V gene lookup returns CDR1 MNHNS and CDR2 SASEGT. The chain's CDR3 is CASSPRDRGASPLHF. The CDR3, as DNA: TGTGCCAGCAGCCCCCGGGACAGGGGAGCTTCACCCCTCCACTTT.

The gene calls are TRBV7-2 and TRBJ1-1, with D possibly being TRBD1 (5 bases). The CDR3 runs 16 residues. The V and J ends lost 0 bases and 7 bases respectively, with 18 bases between them. Germline CDR1 SGHTA, CDR2 FQGNSA. CDR3 loop: CASSLAMGGFGSEAFF. The DNA of the CDR3 is TGTGCCAGCAGCTTAGCGATGGGGGGGTTTGGGAGTGAAGCTTTCTTT.

The rearrangement joins TRBV6-5 to TRBJ2-5; 9 bases fit TRBD1. The germline gives CDR1 MNHEY, CDR2 SVGAGI. This CDR3 has 15 amino acids. V lost 6 bases to trimming and J lost 4 bases; unmatched junction nucleotides: 9. DNA for the CDR3: TGTGCCAGCAGATCAACAGGGGGCGGACTAGAGACCCAGTACTTC. Translation gives CASRSTGGGLETQYF.

This clone was observed once. The chain has TRBV6-1 and TRBJ2-7, with 9 bases lining up with TRBD1. From germline, CDR1 is MNHNS and CDR2 SASEGT. V lost 11 bases to trimming and J lost 9 bases; unmatched junction nucleotides: 14. The CDR3 totals 13 residues. The DNA for the CDR3 is TGTGCCGCCCTACGACAGGGGGGAGTAGTGCAGTACTTC. Translation: CAALRQGGVVQYF.

The rearrangement uses TRBV6-1 and TRBJ2-5; 7 bases line up with TRBD1. V lost 1 base, J lost 3 bases, and 8 bases stayed unmatched. The CDR3 spans 16 residues. Germline CDR1 MNHNS, CDR2 SASEGT. The CDR3 loop is CASSEGTGRREETQYF. CDR3 bases: TGTGCCAGCAGTGAAGGGACAGGTAGGCGAGAAGAGACCCAGTACTTC.

The chain uses TRBV6-5 and TRBJ1-3, with D maybe TRBD1 (5 bases). Germline V gene sequence: CDR1 MNHEY, CDR2 SVGAGI. CDR3 length equals 14 residues. Trimming cost V 2 bases and J 4 bases, with 9 bases left between them. CDR3 nucleotide sequence: TGTGCCAGCAGTTACCGACCAGGGGGAAACACCATATATTTT. It is translated as CASSYRPGGNTIYF.

The V and J genes are TRBV7-8 and TRBJ2-2; TRBD1 agrees at 7 bases. There are 20 residues in the CDR3. Germline V CDR1 and CDR2: SGHVS, FQNEAQ. V shed 3 bases and J 2 bases; nucleotides not matched to a gene: 18. The CDR3 DNA follows: TGTGCCAGCAGCTTCGCCGGGACAGTCAATTCCCCTCTTAACACCGGGGAGCTGTTTTTT. Amino acid sequence: CASSFAGTVNSPLNTGELFF.